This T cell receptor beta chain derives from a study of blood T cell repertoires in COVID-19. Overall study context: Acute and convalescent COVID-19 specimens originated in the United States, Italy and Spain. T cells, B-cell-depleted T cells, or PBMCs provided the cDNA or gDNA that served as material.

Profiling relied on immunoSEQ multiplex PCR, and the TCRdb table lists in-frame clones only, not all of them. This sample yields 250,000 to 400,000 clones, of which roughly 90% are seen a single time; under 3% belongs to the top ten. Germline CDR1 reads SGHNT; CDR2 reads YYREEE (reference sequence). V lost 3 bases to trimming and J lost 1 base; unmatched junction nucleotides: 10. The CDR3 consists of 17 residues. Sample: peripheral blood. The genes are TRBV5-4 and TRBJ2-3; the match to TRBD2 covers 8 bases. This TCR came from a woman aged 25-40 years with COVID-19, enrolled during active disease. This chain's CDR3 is CASSSSRGGPGTDTQYF. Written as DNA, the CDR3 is TGTGCCAGCAGCTCCTCTCGGGGGGGGCCAGGCACAGATACGCAGTATTTT.